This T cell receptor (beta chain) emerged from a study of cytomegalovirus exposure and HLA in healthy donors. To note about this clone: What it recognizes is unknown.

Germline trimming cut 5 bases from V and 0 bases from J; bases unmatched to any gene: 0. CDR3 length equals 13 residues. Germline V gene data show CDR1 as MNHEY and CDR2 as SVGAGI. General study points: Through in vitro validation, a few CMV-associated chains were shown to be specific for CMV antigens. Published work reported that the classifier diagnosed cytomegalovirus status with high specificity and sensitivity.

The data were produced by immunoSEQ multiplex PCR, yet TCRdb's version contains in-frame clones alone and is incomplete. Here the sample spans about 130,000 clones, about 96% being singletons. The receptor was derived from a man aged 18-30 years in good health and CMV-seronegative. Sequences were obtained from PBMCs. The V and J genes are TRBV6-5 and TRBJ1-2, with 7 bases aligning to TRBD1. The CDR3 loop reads CASSRGPNYGYTF. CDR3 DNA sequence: TGTGCCAGCAGTAGGGGGCCTAACTATGGCTACACCTTC.